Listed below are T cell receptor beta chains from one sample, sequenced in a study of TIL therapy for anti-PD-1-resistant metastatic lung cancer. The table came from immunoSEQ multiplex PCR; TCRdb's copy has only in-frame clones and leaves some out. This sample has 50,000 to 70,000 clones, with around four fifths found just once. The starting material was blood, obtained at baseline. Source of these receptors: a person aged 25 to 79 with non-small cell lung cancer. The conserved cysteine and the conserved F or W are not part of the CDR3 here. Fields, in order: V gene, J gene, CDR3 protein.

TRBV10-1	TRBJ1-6	ASSESGAAHSPLH
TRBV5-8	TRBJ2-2	ASSFAGRELF
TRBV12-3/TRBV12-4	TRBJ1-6	ASSSRTNSPLH
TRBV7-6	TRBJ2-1	ASSRLAGSSYNEQF
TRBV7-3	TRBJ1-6	ASSLNGQGVGPLH
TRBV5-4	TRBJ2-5	ASSLTWLAGSQETQY
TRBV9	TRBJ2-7	ASSDRGYEQY
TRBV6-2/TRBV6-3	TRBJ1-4	ASSYSQTREKLF
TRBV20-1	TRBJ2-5	SASPGGKETQY
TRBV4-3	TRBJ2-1	ASSQEHRTRGPEQF
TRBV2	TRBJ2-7	ASSEVPLGQY
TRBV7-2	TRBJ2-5	ASSLPGLAGLRQETQY
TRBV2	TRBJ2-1	ASSDQDSYNEQF
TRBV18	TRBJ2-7	ASSPLGGTAEGEQY
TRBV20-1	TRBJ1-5	SASEGLDQPQH
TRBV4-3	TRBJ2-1	ASSHPRLGTGGNNEQF
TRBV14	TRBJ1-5	ASSQESQAYSNQPQH
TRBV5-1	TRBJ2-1	ASSLDVAGGSLNEQF
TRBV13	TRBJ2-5	ASSSGTGKGETQY
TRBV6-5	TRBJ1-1	ASSSLSGPDTEAF
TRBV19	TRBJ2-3	ASSIDASGRAADTQY
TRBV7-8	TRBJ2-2	ASRDGEITGELF
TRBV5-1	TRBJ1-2	ASRGQQYGYT
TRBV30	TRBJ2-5	AWSPSGGQETQY
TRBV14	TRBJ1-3	ASSQWTGAGNTIY
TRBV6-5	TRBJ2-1	ASSSDLGSYNEQF
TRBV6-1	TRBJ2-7	ASSEYFGPTYEQY
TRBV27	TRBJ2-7	ASSLSPVPYEQY
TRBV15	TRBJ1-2	ATSKAEGGVNGYT
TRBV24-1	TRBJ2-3	ATSSRTDTQY
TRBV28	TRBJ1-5	ASSFEGGQPQH
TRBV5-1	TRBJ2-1	ASSPNEGTSVHEQF
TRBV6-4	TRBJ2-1	ASSDDSGRKQF
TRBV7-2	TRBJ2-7	ASSLGGRDYEQY
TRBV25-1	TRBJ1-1	ASSVPGFEAF
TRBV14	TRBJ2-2	ASSHPRRAPGELF
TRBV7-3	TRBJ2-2	ASSPRTRWGGTGELF
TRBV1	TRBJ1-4	TSSQGGVGPLRDNEKLF
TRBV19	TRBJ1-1	ASGHAGTRGREAF
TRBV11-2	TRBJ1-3	ASSYPPGWQQGVDTIY
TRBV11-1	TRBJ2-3	ASSQKDGADTQY
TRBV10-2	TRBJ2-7	ASEQRLANDYEQY
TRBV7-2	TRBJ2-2	ASSTSQRGTGELF
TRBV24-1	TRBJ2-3	ATSDAGGFTDTQY
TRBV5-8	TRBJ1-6	ASSPQGDSSFYNSPLH
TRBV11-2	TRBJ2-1	ASSFWTGVDNEQF